Detailed here is one TCR beta chain. Its target is unknown. The library targeted TCRbeta and was prepared with unique molecular identifiers. MiXCR, run by TCRdb on the PCR reads, gives a single entry per CDR3 protein. The data hold hundreds of thousands of distinct CDR3 sequences, with over 10% observed a single time. The CDR3 length is 13 residues. Germline loops: CDR1 DFQATT, CDR2 SNEGSKA (reference sequence). Trimming removed 5 bases at V and 6 bases at J, with 16 bases between. The source of the sample is a study of T-cell reconstitution after alpha-beta-depleted transplantation in children. Study-wide findings and caveats: Recipient T cells and thymic progenitors that survived were the source of the high TCRbeta diversity seen at day 60 in some patients. Hyperexpanded clones declined; after one year, newly produced T cells mostly supplied diversity.

The rearrangement links TRBV20-1 to TRBJ1-2, with D possibly matching TRBD1 (6 bases). The sample here was PBMCs, taken before TCRalphabeta/CD19-depleted stem cell transplant. This TCR was recovered from a girl aged 2-10 years with congenital amegakaryocytic thrombocytopenia, due to receive a stem cell transplant. The CDR3 loop reads CSAFRGQSDGYTF. For the CDR3, the DNA is TGCAGTGCTTTCCGTGGACAGAGCGATGGCTACACCTTC.